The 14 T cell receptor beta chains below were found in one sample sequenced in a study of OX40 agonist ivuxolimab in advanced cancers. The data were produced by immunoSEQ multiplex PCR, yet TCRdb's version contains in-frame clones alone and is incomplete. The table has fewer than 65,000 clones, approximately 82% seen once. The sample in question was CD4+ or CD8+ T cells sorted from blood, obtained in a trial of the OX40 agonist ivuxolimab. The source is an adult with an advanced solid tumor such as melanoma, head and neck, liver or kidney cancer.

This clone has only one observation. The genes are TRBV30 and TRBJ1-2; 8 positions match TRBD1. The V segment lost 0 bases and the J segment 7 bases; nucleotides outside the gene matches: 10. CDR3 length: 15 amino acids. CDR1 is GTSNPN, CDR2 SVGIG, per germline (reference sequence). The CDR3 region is CAWSVLGRGRSGYTF. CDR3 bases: TGTGCCTGGAGTGTATTGGGCAGGGGGCGGTCTGGCTACACCTTC.

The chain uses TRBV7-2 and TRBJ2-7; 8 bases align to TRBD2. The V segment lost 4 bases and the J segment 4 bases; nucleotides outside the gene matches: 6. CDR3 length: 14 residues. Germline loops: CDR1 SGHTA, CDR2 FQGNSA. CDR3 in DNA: TGTGCCAGCAGCTCGGCGGGGGGCAGGTACGAGCAGTACTTC. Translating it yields CASSSAGGRYEQYF.

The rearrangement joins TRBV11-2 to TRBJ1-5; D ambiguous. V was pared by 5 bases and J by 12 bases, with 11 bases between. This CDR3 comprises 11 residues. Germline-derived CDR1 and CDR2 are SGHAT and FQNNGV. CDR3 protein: CASSRPPRQHF. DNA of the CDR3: TGTGCCAGCAGCCGGCCCCCCCGCCAGCATTTT.

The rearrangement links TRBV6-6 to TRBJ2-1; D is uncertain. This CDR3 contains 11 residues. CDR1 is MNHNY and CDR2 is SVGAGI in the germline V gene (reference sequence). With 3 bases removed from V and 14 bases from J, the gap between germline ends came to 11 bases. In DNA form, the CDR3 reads TGTGCCAGCAGTTATAGGGATGACAAGTTCTTC. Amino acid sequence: CASSYRDDKFF.

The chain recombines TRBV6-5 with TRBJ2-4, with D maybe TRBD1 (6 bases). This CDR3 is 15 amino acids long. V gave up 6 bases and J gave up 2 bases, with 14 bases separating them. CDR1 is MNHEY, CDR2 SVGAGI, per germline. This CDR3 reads CASRNSGQPKNIQYF. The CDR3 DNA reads TGTGCCAGCAGAAACTCAGGACAGCCCAAAAACATTCAGTACTTC.

The CDR3 spells CASSPQLGGQADTQYF. CDR3 nucleotide sequence: TGTGCCAGCTCACCACAGTTGGGGGGCCAAGCAGATACGCAGTATTTT. The chain links TRBV18 to TRBJ2-3; D is perhaps TRBD1 or TRBD2 (6 bases each). The CDR3 consists of 16 residues. Germline CDR1 reads KGHSH; CDR2 reads LQKENI. V was pared by 1 base and J by 4 bases, with 15 bases between.

This chain's CDR3 is CASSTTGVEKLFF. CDR3 nucleotides: TGTGCCAGTAGTACGACAGGGGTAGAAAAACTGTTTTTT. The rearrangement uses TRBV19 and TRBJ1-4, with TRBD1 identical over 8 bases. Germline lookup yields CDR1 LNHDA and CDR2 SQIVND (reference sequence). The CDR3 loop spans 13 amino acids. J gave up 8 bases and V 4 bases, and 3 bases lay outside the gene matches.

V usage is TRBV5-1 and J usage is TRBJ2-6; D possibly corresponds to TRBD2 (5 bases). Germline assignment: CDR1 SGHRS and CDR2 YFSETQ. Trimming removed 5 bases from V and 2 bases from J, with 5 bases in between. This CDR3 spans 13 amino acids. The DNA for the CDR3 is TGCGCCAGCAGACTAGCTGGGGCCAACGTCCTGACTTTC. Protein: CASRLAGANVLTF.

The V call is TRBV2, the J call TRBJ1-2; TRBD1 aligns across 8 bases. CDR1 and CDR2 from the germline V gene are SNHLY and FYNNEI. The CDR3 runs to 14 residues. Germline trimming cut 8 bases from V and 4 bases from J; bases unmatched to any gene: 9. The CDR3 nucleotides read TGTGCCAGCCGCGCCGGACAGGGCCTCTATGGCTACACCTTC. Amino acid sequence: CASRAGQGLYGYTF.

This CDR3 reads CASSLEVGAEDTQYF. In DNA, the CDR3 is TGCGCCAGCAGCTTGGAAGTGGGAGCGGAAGATACGCAGTATTTT. This chain connects TRBV5-1 to TRBJ2-3; D is perhaps TRBD2 (5 bases). Germline CDR1 is SGHRS and CDR2 is YFSETQ. Trimming cost V 0 bases and J 5 bases, with 13 bases left between them. This CDR3 has 15 residues.

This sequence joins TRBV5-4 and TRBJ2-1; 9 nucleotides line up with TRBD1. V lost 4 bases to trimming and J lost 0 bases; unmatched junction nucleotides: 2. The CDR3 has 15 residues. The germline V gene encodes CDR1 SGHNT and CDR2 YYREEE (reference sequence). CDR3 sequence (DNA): TGTGCCAGCAGCAAGACAGGGGGCTCCTACAATGAGCAGTTCTTC. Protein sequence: CASSKTGGSYNEQFF.

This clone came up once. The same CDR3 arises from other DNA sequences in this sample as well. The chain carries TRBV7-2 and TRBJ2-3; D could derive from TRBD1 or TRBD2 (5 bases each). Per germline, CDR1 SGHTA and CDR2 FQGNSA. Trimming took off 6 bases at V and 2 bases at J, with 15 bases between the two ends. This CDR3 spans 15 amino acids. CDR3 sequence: CASRPIGTDTDTQYF. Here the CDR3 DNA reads TGTGCCAGCAGACCCATCGGGACGGACACAGATACGCAGTATTTT.

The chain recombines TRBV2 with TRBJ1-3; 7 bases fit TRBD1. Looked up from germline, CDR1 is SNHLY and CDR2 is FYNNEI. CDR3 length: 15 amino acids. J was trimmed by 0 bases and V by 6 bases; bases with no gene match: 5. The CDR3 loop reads CASRPGTVSGNTIYF. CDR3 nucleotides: TGTGCCAGCAGACCTGGGACAGTCTCTGGAAACACCATATATTTT.

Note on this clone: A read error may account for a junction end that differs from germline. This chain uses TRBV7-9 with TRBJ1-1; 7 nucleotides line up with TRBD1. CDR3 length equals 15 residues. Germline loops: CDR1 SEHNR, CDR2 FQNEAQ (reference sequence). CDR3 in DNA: TGCGCCAGCAGCAAGACATGGACAGGAGGGACTGAAGCTTTCTTT. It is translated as CASSKTWTGGTEAFF.